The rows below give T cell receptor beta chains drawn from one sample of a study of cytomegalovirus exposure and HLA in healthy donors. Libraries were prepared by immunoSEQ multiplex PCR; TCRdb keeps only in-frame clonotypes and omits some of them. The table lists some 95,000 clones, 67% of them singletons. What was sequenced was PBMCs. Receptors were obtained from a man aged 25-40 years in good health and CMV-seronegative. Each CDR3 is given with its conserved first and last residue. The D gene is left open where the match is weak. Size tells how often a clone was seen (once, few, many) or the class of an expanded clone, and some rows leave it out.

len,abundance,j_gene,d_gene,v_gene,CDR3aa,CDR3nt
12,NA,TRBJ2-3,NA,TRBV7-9,CASSLEGPTRYF,TGTGCCAGCAGCTTAGAGGGCCCTACTAGGTATTTT
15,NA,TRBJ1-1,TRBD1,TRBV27,CASRLQGAKNTEAFF,TGTGCCAGCAGACTTCAGGGGGCTAAGAACACTGAAGCTTTCTTT
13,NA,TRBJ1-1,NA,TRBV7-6,CASSPLLNTEAFF,TGTGCCAGCAGCCCCCTTTTGAACACTGAAGCTTTCTTT
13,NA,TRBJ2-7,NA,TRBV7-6,CASSLAASYEQYF,TGTGCCAGCAGCTTAGCGGCCAGCTACGAGCAGTACTTC
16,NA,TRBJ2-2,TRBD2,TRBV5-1,CASSLETSAIPGELFF,TGCGCCAGCAGCTTGGAGACTAGCGCTATTCCCGGGGAGCTGTTTTTT
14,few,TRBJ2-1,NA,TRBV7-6,CASSPRSLAHEQFF,TGTGCCAGCAGCCCTCGATCCTTGGCCCATGAGCAGTTCTTC
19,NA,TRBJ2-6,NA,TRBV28,CASSSQAHTSYSGANVLTF,TGTGCCAGCAGTTCGCAGGCTCACACATCCTACTCTGGGGCCAACGTCCTGACTTTC
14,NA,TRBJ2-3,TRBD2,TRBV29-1,CSVITGLLEHTQYF,TGCAGCGTTATTACGGGACTACTGGAGCATACGCAGTATTTT
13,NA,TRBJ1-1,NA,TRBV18,CASSPPGETEAFF,TGTGCCAGCTCACCACCAGGGGAAACTGAAGCTTTCTTT
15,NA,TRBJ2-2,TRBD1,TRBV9,CASSEGTGGAGELFF,TGTGCCAGCAGCGAGGGGACAGGGGGGGCCGGGGAGCTGTTTTTT